The rows below give T cell receptor beta chains drawn from one sample of a study of T cells after yellow fever vaccination. TCRdb passed the 5' RACE reads through MiXCR, listing each CDR3 protein once. The sample has 250,000 to 350,000 distinct CDR3 sequences, approximately 4% seen once. The sample in question was PBMCs, obtained 15 days after the yellow fever booster vaccination. All receptors derive from a man aged 18 to 29 who received the YFV17D yellow fever vaccine. CDR3s leave out the opening cysteine and the closing phenylalanine or tryptophan. Fields, in order: V gene, clone size, CDR3 protein. A row's size may be missing; if present it is once, few, many or a size class.

TRBV4-3 many ASSQGLGGRGGYGYT
TRBV7-2 few ASSTRAGATADTQY
TRBV4-1 - ASSLQDSTDTQY
TRBV20-1 - SAQPQQETQY
TRBV30 - ASNLGGYEQY
TRBV7-9 - ASSPWTASGNTIY
TRBV5-1 - ASSSLKQGQEGYT
TRBV5-1 many ASSPETEVFNEQF
TRBV27 - ASSAQGLETQY
TRBV2 few ASRPQGPGNTIY
TRBV7-2 - ASSPGLAPSTDTQY
TRBV5-6 - ASSLRGGHGELF
TRBV12-3/TRBV12-4 many ASRGGADTQY
TRBV7-2 many ASSFDGASGGGTQY
TRBV6-5 few ASSYLVVGTQY
TRBV12-3/TRBV12-4 - ASRGQGQVYGYT
TRBV12-3/TRBV12-4 - ASSPVVRGYT
TRBV6-5 many ASSYGRGLNQPQH
TRBV7-2 - ASSPDGQVNQPQH
TRBV5-8 few ASSAGLRHTDTQY
TRBV9 many ASSPRGNQETQY
TRBV12-3/TRBV12-4 - ASKGGWGTEAF